The 32 T cell receptor beta chains in this list originate from one sample, sequenced in a study of cytomegalovirus exposure and HLA in healthy donors. The PCR employed 60 Vbeta primers together with 13 Jbeta primers. The table came from immunoSEQ multiplex PCR; TCRdb's copy has only in-frame clones and leaves some out. In the table there are roughly 130,000 clones, roughly 63% of which are singletons. The sample taken for sequencing was PBMCs. The receptors come from a man aged 30 to 39 in good health and CMV-seropositive.

This clone was counted once. CDR3 sequence reads: CASSRGAGIPYEQYF. DNA for the CDR3: TGCGCCAGCAGCCGGGGGGCAGGGATCCCCTACGAGCAGTACTTC. The chain has TRBV5-1 and TRBJ2-7; maybe TRBD2 (7 bases). V dropped 4 bases and J dropped 2 bases, with 16 bases sitting between them. The germline V gene has CDR1 SGHRS and CDR2 YFSETQ. The CDR3 spans 15 residues. Filled out from reference TRBV5-1 and TRBJ2-7, the complete variable domain reads KAGVTQTPRYLIKTRGQQVTLSCSPISGHRSVSWYQQTPGQGLQFLFEYFSETQRNKGNFPGRFSGRQFSNSRSEMNVSTLELGDSALYLCASSRGAGIPYEQYFGPGTRLTVT.

The gene calls are TRBV2 and TRBJ2-5; 11 bases align to TRBD1. TRBJ2-7 explains the end of the DNA better; the J call may be wrong. CDR3 length equals 15 residues. From germline, CDR1 is SNHLY and CDR2 FYNNEI. DNA for the CDR3: TGTGCCAGCAGCCCCGGGACAGGGGGATTCTACGAGCAGTACTTC. Its translation: CASSPGTGGFYEQYF.

DNA for the CDR3: TGTGCCAGCAGCCTTGGAGTTGGGACAGACACAGATACGCAGTATTTT. Translating gives CASSLGVGTDTDTQYF. The genes are TRBV28 and TRBJ2-3, with TRBD1 matching 7 bases. Trimming removed 6 bases from V and 2 bases from J; junction bases left unmatched: 11. CDR1 is MDHEN and CDR2 is SYDVKM in the germline V gene. The CDR3 runs 16 residues.

This rearrangement joins TRBV15 to TRBJ2-5, with 7 bases matching TRBD1. J lost 2 bases, V lost 0 bases, and 3 bases had no gene match. The CDR3 extends over 15 amino acids. CDR1 LNHNV and CDR2 YYDKDF come from the germline V gene (reference sequence). In DNA form, the CDR3 reads TGTGCCACCAGCAGAGATCCACAGGGGCAAGAGACCCAGTACTTC. Protein: CATSRDPQGQETQYF. Using reference TRBV15 and TRBJ2-5 for the parts outside the CDR3, the full variable domain is DAMVIQNPRYQVTQFGKPVTLSCSQTLNHNVMYWYQQKSSQAPKLLFHYYDKDFNNEADTPDNFQSRRPNTSFCFLDIRSPGLGDTAMYLCATSRDPQGQETQYFGPGTRLLVL.

This clone showed up just a few times. The rearrangement uses TRBV6-1 and TRBJ1-3; D not resolved. The CDR3 is 14 residues long. V shed 6 bases and J shed 4 bases, with 13 bases lying between them. Germline CDR1 reads MNHNS; CDR2 reads SASEGT. This CDR3 reads CASRELGEGNTIYF. CDR3 sequence (DNA): TGTGCCAGCAGGGAGCTCGGGGAAGGAAACACCATATATTTT.

This chain uses TRBV4-2 with TRBJ1-2; tentatively, D is TRBD1 (6 bases). CDR3 size: 14 residues. Trimming took 4 bases from V and 0 from J, leaving 9 bases between them. Looked up from germline, CDR1 is LGHNA and CDR2 is YNFKEQ. CDR3 sequence: CASSPNRANYGYTF. The CDR3 DNA reads as TGTGCCAGCAGCCCCAACAGGGCTAACTATGGCTACACCTTC.

The chain recombines TRBV5-1 with TRBJ2-3; the D gene is possibly TRBD1 (5 bases). The CDR3 length is 15 residues. Germline V gene sequence: CDR1 SGHRS, CDR2 YFSETQ. V was clipped by 5 bases and J by 1 base, with 14 bases between them. The CDR3 loop reads CASSQTDSRTDTQYF. CDR3 bases: TGCGCCAGCAGTCAAACCGACAGCCGCACAGATACGCAGTATTTT.

In DNA form, the CDR3 reads TGTGCCAGCAGCTCGGCGACAGGGAGGCCAAATGAAAAACTGTTTTTT. It encodes CASSSATGRPNEKLFF. The chain employs TRBV5-6 and TRBJ1-4; 7 bases align to TRBD1. The CDR3 totals 16 residues. V dropped 3 bases and J dropped 5; count of bases not matched to a gene: 10. Germline assignment: CDR1 SGHDT and CDR2 YYEEEE.

This clone was counted a single time. The chain is built from TRBV2 and TRBJ2-5; 8 bases match TRBD2. The CDR3 covers 15 residues. Trimming cost V 5 bases and J 1 base; bases outside gene matches: 6. CDR1 is SNHLY and CDR2 is FYNNEI in the germline V gene. In DNA, the CDR3 is TGTGCCAGCAGTATCCTAGCGGGCACCCAAGAGACCCAGTACTTC. Translated: CASSILAGTQETQYF.

The chain uses TRBV6-5 and TRBJ1-3; TRBD1 agrees at 7 bases. V lost 6 bases, J lost 0 bases, and 5 bases stayed unmatched. The CDR3 totals 15 residues. Germline CDR1 MNHEY, CDR2 SVGAGI. CDR3 amino acids: CASREGQSSGNTIYF. Written as DNA, the CDR3 is TGTGCCAGCAGAGAGGGACAGAGCTCTGGAAACACCATATATTTT.

The genes are TRBV7-6 and TRBJ2-1; TRBD2 aligns across 7 bases. This CDR3 spans 17 amino acids. Germline V gene sequence: CDR1 SGHVS, CDR2 FNYEAQ. Germline trimming cut 5 bases from V and 0 bases from J; bases unmatched to any gene: 10. CDR3 DNA: TGTGCCAGCAGCCCGAGTGCGCGGGAGAGCTCCTACAATGAGCAGTTCTTC. It is translated as CASSPSARESSYNEQFF.

The V call is TRBV21-1, the J call TRBJ1-4; the D call TRBD1 from the table was never checked on the DNA. TRBV21-1 is shown as a pseudogene. The CDR3 loop spans 15 amino acids. CDR3 region: CASSHDRSRNEKLFF. In DNA form, the CDR3 reads TGTGCCAGCAGCCATGACAGGTCGCGGAATGAAAAACTGTTTTTT.

The chain combines TRBV5-4 with TRBJ2-2; 9 bases agree with TRBD1. The CDR3 covers 16 residues. The germline gives CDR1 SGHNT, CDR2 YYREEE (reference sequence). The J segment lost 6 bases and the V segment lost 4 bases, leaving 10 bases of the junction unmatched. Written as DNA, the CDR3 is TGTGCCAGCAGCGGTATCGGGACAGGGTGGTCCGGGGAGCTGTTTTTT. Translated, it gives CASSGIGTGWSGELFF.

This clone came up a few times. V is TRBV5-1 and J is TRBJ2-7, with 8 bases identical to TRBD2. J gave up 6 bases and V 0 bases, and 11 bases lay outside the gene matches. Germline V gene data show CDR1 as SGHRS and CDR2 as YFSETQ. The CDR3 totals 16 residues. The CDR3 bases are TGCGCCAGCAGCTTGGCCGGGAGGGAGGGCTGGAGCGAGCAGTACTTC. Protein product: CASSLAGREGWSEQYF.

The V call is TRBV5-1, the J call TRBJ2-1, with 10 nucleotides matching TRBD2. This CDR3 is built from 14 residues. Losses at the gene ends were 1 base for V and 9 bases for J; bases not matched to a gene: 4. Germline CDR1 is SGHRS and CDR2 is YFSETQ. The CDR3 reads CASSLSSGSGEQFF. DNA of the CDR3: TGCGCCAGCAGCTTGTCTAGCGGGAGCGGTGAGCAGTTCTTC. Looking up the rest from reference TRBV5-1 and TRBJ2-1 gives the full variable domain: KAGVTQTPRYLIKTRGQQVTLSCSPISGHRSVSWYQQTPGQGLQFLFEYFSETQRNKGNFPGRFSGRQFSNSRSEMNVSTLELGDSALYLCASSLSSGSGEQFFGPGTRLTVL.

The chain is built from TRBV10-3 and TRBJ2-1; TRBD2 matches at 11 bases. Germline V gene data show CDR1 as ENHRY and CDR2 as SYGVKD. V gave up 3 bases and J gave up 9 bases; unmatched junction bases: 7. The CDR3 runs 15 residues. In nucleotides, the CDR3 is TGTGCCATCAGTGATGTAGCGGGAGGGCCGGGTGAGCAGTTCTTC. This codes for CAISDVAGGPGEQFF.

The chain recombines TRBV7-2 with TRBJ2-1, with TRBD1 matching 11 bases. Germline CDR1 reads SGHTA; CDR2 reads FQGNSA. V shed 4 bases, J shed 6 bases, and the junction held 2 bases outside the gene matches. This CDR3 comprises 14 residues. Here the CDR3 DNA reads TGTGCCAGCAGCTGGGGACAGGGGGTCAATGAGCAGTTCTTC. Translation: CASSWGQGVNEQFF.

This chain connects TRBV9 to TRBJ2-3, with no clear D. The CDR3 sequence is 12 residues long. Germline lookup yields CDR1 SGDLS and CDR2 YYNGEE. Trimming removed 3 bases at V and 0 bases at J, with 2 bases between. CDR3 residues: CASSASTDTQYF. CDR3 coding DNA: TGTGCCAGCAGCGCAAGCACAGATACGCAGTATTTT. Drawing the rest from reference TRBV9 and TRBJ2-3, the complete variable domain is DSGVTQTPKHLITATGQRVTLRCSPRSGDLSVYWYQQSLDQGLQFLIQYYNGEERAKGNILERFSAQQFPDLHSELNLSSLELGDSALYFCASSASTDTQYFGPGTRLTVL.

V usage is TRBV10-3 and J usage is TRBJ2-5, with TRBD1 matching 8 bases. The DNA end lines up better with TRBJ2-7; the J call may be wrong. Looked up from germline, CDR1 is ENHRY and CDR2 is SYGVKD. The CDR3 is 12 residues long. The DNA of the CDR3 is TGTGCCATCAGTGTACAGGGGGGCGAGCAGTACTTC. It translates to CAISVQGGEQYF.

V gene TRBV28 combines with J gene TRBJ1-5, with a possible D match to TRBD1 (5 bases). There are 16 residues in the CDR3. Trimming took off 4 bases at V and 1 base at J, with 14 bases between the two ends. Germline CDR1 reads MDHEN; CDR2 reads SYDVKM. In nucleotides, the CDR3 is TGTGCCAGCAGTTCAATCAGGGTATTGAGCAATCAGCCCCAGCATTTT. It translates to CASSSIRVLSNQPQHF.

The chain carries TRBV12-5 and TRBJ2-3, with a tentative D call TRBD1 (6 bases). The CDR3 totals 19 residues. V was clipped by 1 base and J by 0 bases, with 20 bases between them. The germline V gene encodes CDR1 LGHNT and CDR2 FRNRAP. CDR3 nucleotide sequence: TGTGCTAGTGGTTTGGCCCCCTGGGGGCAGGGGCCAAGCACAGATACGCAGTATTTT. Protein product: CASGLAPWGQGPSTDTQYF.

This clone has only a few counts. J is TRBJ1-1 and V is TRBV9; TRBD1 matches 9 bases. The J segment lost 4 bases and the V segment lost 4 bases, leaving 8 bases of the junction unmatched. The germline V gene encodes CDR1 SGDLS and CDR2 YYNGEE. This CDR3 has 15 amino acids. The DNA for the CDR3 is TGTGCCAGCAGCCCCAAACAGGGGGCAAGCACTGAAGCTTTCTTT. Its protein product is CASSPKQGASTEAFF. The variable domain in full, completed from reference TRBV9 and TRBJ1-1, reads DSGVTQTPKHLITATGQRVTLRCSPRSGDLSVYWYQQSLDQGLQFLIQYYNGEERAKGNILERFSAQQFPDLHSELNLSSLELGDSALYFCASSPKQGASTEAFFGQGTRLTVV.

CDR3 region: CASSYSVGNQETQYF. In DNA, the CDR3 is TGTGCCAGCAGTTACTCGGTCGGGAACCAAGAGACCCAGTACTTC. The chain recombines TRBV6-6 with TRBJ2-5, with a possible D match to TRBD2 (5 bases). V lost 0 bases and J 0 bases, leaving 8 bases between the germline ends. The CDR3 is made up of 15 amino acids. The germline gives CDR1 MNHNY, CDR2 SVGAGI (reference sequence).

The chain combines TRBV2 with TRBJ1-2; D ambiguous. V was clipped by 3 bases and J by 0 bases, with 2 bases between them. The germline V gene has CDR1 SNHLY and CDR2 FYNNEI. The CDR3 consists of 12 residues. CDR3 coding DNA: TGTGCCAGCAGTGACTCTAACTATGGCTACACCTTC. This translates into CASSDSNYGYTF.

The chain carries TRBV11-2 and TRBJ2-5; 13 bases are a match to TRBD2. The DNA end lines up better with TRBJ2-7; the J call may be wrong. There are 17 residues in the CDR3. Germline V gene sequence: CDR1 SGHAT, CDR2 FQNNGV. DNA for the CDR3: TGTGCCAGCAGCCCAGGGGGACTAGCGGGAATAGGGGGCGAGCAGTACTTC. Translation gives CASSPGGLAGIGGEQYF.

The gene calls are TRBV5-4 and TRBJ1-1, with D unresolved. The CDR3 is 12 amino acids. V was clipped by 0 bases and J by 11 bases, with 11 bases between them. Per the germline V gene, CDR1 is SGHNT and CDR2 is YYREEE (reference sequence). Here the CDR3 reads CASSLGGMDAFF. CDR3 DNA sequence: TGTGCCAGCAGCTTGGGAGGGATGGATGCTTTCTTT. The entire variable domain, with the rest obtained from reference TRBV5-4 and TRBJ1-1, is as follows: ETGVTQSPTHLIKTRGQQVTLRCSSQSGHNTVSWYQQALGQGPQFIFQYYREEENGRGNFPPRFSGLQFPNYSSELNVNALELDDSALYLCASSLGGMDAFFGQGTRLTVV.

A few counts support this clone. This chain's CDR3 is CASSLGLGTPKLFF. CDR3 bases: TGTGCCAGCAGCTTAGGTCTTGGGACACCGAAGCTGTTTTTT. The chain employs TRBV7-2 and TRBJ1-4; possibly TRBD1 for D (6 bases). V lost 1 base, J lost 14 bases, and 17 bases lay in between. The CDR3 is 14 amino acids. CDR1 is SGHTA and CDR2 is FQGNSA in the germline V gene.

The genes are TRBV18 and TRBJ1-3; weak D call: TRBD1 (5 bases). Trimming shortened V by 4 bases and J by 0 bases, and 19 bases separated the two germline ends. The CDR3 sequence is 18 residues long. CDR1 and CDR2 from the germline V gene are KGHSH and LQKENI. The CDR3 nucleotides read TGTGCCAGCTCACTATACCAGGGTGGGCCCCACTCTGGAAACACCATATATTTT. It encodes CASSLYQGGPHSGNTIYF.

This chain uses TRBV6-5 with TRBJ1-2; TRBD1 aligns across 9 bases. CDR3 size: 13 residues. Germline V gene data show CDR1 as MNHEY and CDR2 as SVGAGI. Trimming cost V 5 bases and J 8 bases; bases outside gene matches: 6. For the CDR3, the DNA is TGTGCCAGCAGTCGACAGGGGGAGTGGGGCTACACCTTC. Protein product: CASSRQGEWGYTF.

J is TRBJ1-1 and V is TRBV10-3; D possibly corresponds to TRBD1 (6 bases). CDR3 length: 17 residues. CDR1 and CDR2 from the germline V gene are ENHRY and SYGVKD. The ends were cut back, 2 bases at V and 0 bases at J, with 16 bases in the middle. The CDR3 spells CAISEGQKQGMNTEAFF. CDR3 DNA: TGTGCCATCAGTGAGGGACAAAAACAGGGAATGAACACTGAAGCTTTCTTT.

The sample holds a few counts of this clone. The chain joins TRBV10-3 to TRBJ1-2; D gene ambiguous. CDR3 length: 13 residues. Germline CDR1 reads ENHRY; CDR2 reads SYGVKD. V lost 6 bases to trimming and J lost 6 bases, with 14 bases between them. DNA of the CDR3: TGTGCCATCAGGGTGGCCCTCGGGGATGGCTACACCTTC. Its translation is CAIRVALGDGYTF.

The chain has TRBV10-3 and TRBJ2-7; 7 bases align to TRBD2. V was pared by 5 bases and J by 0 bases, with 7 bases of the junction left unmatched. CDR1 is ENHRY and CDR2 is SYGVKD in the germline V gene. CDR3 length: 15 amino acids. The CDR3 loop is CAISRDYFLSYEQYF. CDR3 sequence (DNA): TGTGCCATCAGTCGGGACTACTTCCTCTCCTACGAGCAGTACTTC.